This T cell receptor beta chain was identified during a study of cytomegalovirus exposure and HLA in healthy donors listed by TCRdb under 2017. At the level of the whole study: An earlier analysis of approximately 590 of the donors reported 250 to 300 Gb of sequence data and 120 million or so unique TCR beta sequences from 150 million to 200 million T cells. An early release covering some 640 HLA-typed donors comprised 300 to 350 gigabases of sequencing data and around 80 million unique TCR sequences. Of the roughly 400 genotyped donors, approximately 80% were placed in the genetic ancestry cluster associated with self-reported Caucasian donors. The study was designed to test whether signatures of past pathogen exposure could be identified by cataloging public T cell receptors. The study used immunosequencing to profile the T cell repertoires of around 600 subjects and linked those repertoires to cytomegalovirus serostatus. A separate validation cohort of roughly 110 different subjects was used in addition to the approximately 700-subject first cohort. To predict cytomegalovirus infection status, the study combined high-throughput TCR immunosequencing, statistical association of individual TCRs with disease status, and machine learning. In a later analysis, previously published TCR beta repertoires from roughly 710 donors were re-analyzed and high-resolution HLA genotyping was added so that TCR occurrence patterns could be studied. In the later analysis, no new phenotypic data were used to find candidate immune exposures; instead, reliance was placed on TCR beta sequences and their occurrence across donors. In an earlier analysis of 550 to 700 of the donors, high-throughput TCR beta sequencing was used to judge whether each TCR beta V gene segment behaved as functional or pseudogenic. Alongside the repertoire data, information on donor age, sex, ethnicity and CMV serostatus was compiled. In a later genetic analysis, genome-wide SNP genotypes for about three fifths of the 666 donors were used, and that subset was treated as a discovery cohort. All discovery cohort repertoires had been generated using a single sequencing platform. Both class I and class II loci were covered by HLA typing, at four-digit resolution. The number of typed donors differed by locus: roughly 620-630 for A, B, C, DRB1 and DQB1; approximately 530 for DQA1; 600 to 610 for DPA1; and roughly 470 for DPB1. Roughly five DR-DQ haplotypes were handled as single units for association and clustering, since linkage in the cohort was strong. Across under 500 genotyped donors of the cohort, an average of about 240,000 unique TCR beta nucleotide sequences per donor were sequenced, and about a sixth of those sequences were non-productive.

In total, roughly 670 healthy bone marrow donors made up the cohort. At the time of sampling, all cohort members were nominally healthy, though unrecorded immune exposures were likely present. The donor tested CMV seropositive and was one of the 289 seropositive cohort members. A peripheral blood sample was provided by each donor, and peripheral blood mononuclear cells were used for TCR beta sequencing. Genomic DNA extraction from the blood cell samples was performed with the Qiagen DNeasy Blood Extraction Kit. Library generation was performed with the immunoSEQ multiplex PCR assay. For the multiplex PCR, a mixture combining 60 forward primers for TCR Vbeta segments and 13 reverse primers for TCR Jbeta segments was used. Amplification of the CDR3 region of rearranged TCR beta genes was performed with a multiplex PCR assay on genomic DNA. The amplified TCR beta libraries were sequenced on the Illumina HiSeq System as 87-base-pair reads. On the study's bioinformatics: A later analysis counted some 80 million unique TCR beta chains across the 666 repertoires, and 9.5 million to 11 million of these chains were shared by at least two donors. A nearest-neighbor algorithm error-corrected the raw reads and collapsed the reads into unique sequences, merging closely related sequences to remove PCR and sequencing errors. CDR3 sequences were aligned to IMGT reference sequences to assign V, D and J gene segments. For a sequence to be retained, at least a six-nucleotide match to both a V gene segment and a J gene segment was required. Rearrangements were classified as productive when the CDR3 lacked stop codons and remained in frame with V and J, and all other rearrangements were classified as non-productive. Following IMGT convention, CDR3 was defined as the stretch from the second conserved V-encoded cysteine up to the conserved J-encoded phenylalanine. Sequences without an unambiguous match to a single V gene segment were excluded from the earlier analysis of about 640 of the donors. In an earlier analysis of almost 600 of the donors, a V segment was called functional when productive rearrangements were above 56.7%, and segregating when the standard deviation between donors exceeded 5%. To diagnose cytomegalovirus status from the catalog of TCR beta chain sequences, a statistical classification framework was built. In a later analysis, V and J genes were assigned by comparing TCR nucleotide sequences against IMGT/GENE-DB human TR gene sequences. The TCRdist pipeline was used in a later analysis to assign CDR3 sequences and most-parsimonious VDJ recombination scenarios. A later analysis defined each TCR beta chain by its CDR3 amino acid sequence plus V-gene family, and excluded reads lacking a unique V-gene family. A later analysis removed 450 to 600 highly shared, low-generation-probability nucleotide sequences to deal with suspected cross-contamination and a sequencing artifact. A later analysis calculated a clonal expansion index for each public chain from normalized within-repertoire ranks of inferred template counts. In a later analysis, generation probabilities were computed using a VDJ recombination model fitted to out-of-frame rearrangements, and the results were checked against IGoR. Hypergeometric tests were used in a later analysis to score TCR-TCR, TCR-HLA and TCR-CMV co-occurrence, with a repertoire-size bias correction applied to the TCR pairs. False discovery rates were estimated in a later analysis by permuting HLA or CMV assignments 20 times. In a later analysis, co-occurring TCRs were grouped using DBSCAN, with TCRdist sequence similarity added in when clustering inside HLA-allele-positive subsets. For co-occurrence clustering, repertoires with fewer than 30,000 or more than 120,000 public chains were excluded, along with 4 to 6 repertoires with anomalous nucleotide sharing. TCRdb took this table from immuneACCESS and kept in-frame rearrangements with V and J called. Such tables lack part of the clones; where checked against another copy, unresolved V genes explain under half of the gap, and the rest is unexplained. The V and J calls and clone size were taken over from that table, and D and trimming were inferred from the DNA. Present in this sample are fewer than 110,000 clones, around 79% of which were seen just once. The ten largest account for approximately 4% of the sample.

Based on the germline V gene (reference sequence), the CDR1 and CDR2 sequences are SGHKS and YYEKEE. Reading from cysteine to phenylalanine, the CDR3 counts 12 amino acids. The DNA shown is the 36-base CDR3, in frame from base 1. A distance of 5 bases separates the germline ends of V and J, which lose 4 bases and 1 base respectively. As for this clone: Its specific antigen is unknown. Per-nucleotide qualities are absent, and no much larger clonotype sits a single base away.

What the research found in general, with its limitations: Compared with equally common non-associated chains, HLA-associated TCR beta chains in a later analysis were more clonally expanded and had lower generation probabilities. According to a later analysis, most CMV-associated TCR beta chains appeared to be HLA-restricted, and the HLA associations seemed to be driven largely by CMV exposure. The study gave a list of 150 to 200 TCR beta chains associated with cytomegalovirus. In this cohort, only TCR beta chains were sequenced, and detectable features were limited by the absence of alpha or paired-chain data. In vitro tests confirmed that a few of the cytomegalovirus-associated TCR beta chains recognize cytomegalovirus antigens. Some IMGT-functional V segments, including TRBV6-2 and TRBV6-3, could not be distinguished by the 87-base-pair reads and were therefore excluded. About 17 rarely observed V segments, including chromosome 9 orphons, were excluded from the earlier analysis of some 590 of the donors because counts were too low. When HLA alleles, especially DR and DQ, strongly co-occurred, TCR associations were difficult to assign to individual alleles. A later analysis associated about 16,000 TCR beta sequences with specific HLA alleles at a false discovery rate of 0.05. A further reported finding was that TCR beta sequences accurately predicted the HLA-A and HLA-B alleles for most subjects in the first cohort. In both the original and validation cohorts, the classifier was reported to diagnose cytomegalovirus status with high specificity and sensitivity. Most TCR sequences were observed very rarely across donors, whereas some public TCRs were present in many individuals. Because HLA typing was missing for some donors at each locus, association tests included only the typed subset. According to a later analysis, parvovirus B19, influenza, CMV and Epstein-Barr virus appeared linked to several top co-occurrence clusters. A group of highly shared sequence variants was considered likely to be a technical artifact of the sequencing pipeline. The authors suggested that the approach could potentially be extended to other disease states and immunological phenotypes. The presence/absence analyses assumed that sequencing depth was roughly uniform across donors, and that assumption may not be true. In a later genetic analysis, fewer N-insertions in productive TCRs were reported among donors in an Asian-associated ancestry cluster than the roughly 700-donor mean. Broadly in line with IMGT annotations, most TCR beta V segments showed up in productive rearrangements about 90% or about 30% of the time in an earlier analysis of 587 of the donors. Immune exposure information for the cohort was limited to CMV serostatus. Correlated functional status among segregating V segments might be attributable to linkage disequilibrium, but an unknown experimental factor could not be ruled out. A later analysis found that TCR association rates varied across HLA loci, with DRB1 alleles showing the most associated TCRs and HLA-C alleles the fewest. In a later genetic analysis, a missense DCLRE1C variant was associated with V-gene and J-gene trimming of TCR beta chains, and the association was replicated in an independent cohort.

Sequences were obtained from PBMCs. The chain employs TRBV5-5 and TRBJ2-5, with the D gene call left open. This sequence originates from a man aged 45-60 years in good health and CMV-seropositive. The DNA sequence follows: TGTGCCAGCAGCCGACTCCAAGAGACCCAGTACTTC. This codes for CASSRLQETQYF.